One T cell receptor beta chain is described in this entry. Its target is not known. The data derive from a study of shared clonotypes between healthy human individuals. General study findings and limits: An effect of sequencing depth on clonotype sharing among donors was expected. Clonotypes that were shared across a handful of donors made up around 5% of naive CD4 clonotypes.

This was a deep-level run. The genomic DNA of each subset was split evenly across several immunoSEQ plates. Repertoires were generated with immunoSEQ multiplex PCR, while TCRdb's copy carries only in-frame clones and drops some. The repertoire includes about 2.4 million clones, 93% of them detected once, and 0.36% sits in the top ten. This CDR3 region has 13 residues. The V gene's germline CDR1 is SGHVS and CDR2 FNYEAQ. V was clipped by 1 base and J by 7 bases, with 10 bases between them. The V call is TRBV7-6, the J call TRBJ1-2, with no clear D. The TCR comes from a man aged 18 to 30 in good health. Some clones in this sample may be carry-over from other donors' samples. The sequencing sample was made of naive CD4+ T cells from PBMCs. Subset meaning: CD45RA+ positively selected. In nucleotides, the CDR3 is TGTGCCAGCAGCTTAGTCGAGGCAGGTGGCTACACCTTC. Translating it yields CASSLVEAGGYTF. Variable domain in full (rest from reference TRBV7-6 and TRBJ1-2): GAGVSQSPRYKVTKRGQDVALRCDPISGHVSLYWYRQALGQGPEFLTYFNYEAQQDKSGLPNDRFSAERPEGSISTLTIQRTEQRDSAMYRCASSLVEAGGYTFGSGTRLTVV.